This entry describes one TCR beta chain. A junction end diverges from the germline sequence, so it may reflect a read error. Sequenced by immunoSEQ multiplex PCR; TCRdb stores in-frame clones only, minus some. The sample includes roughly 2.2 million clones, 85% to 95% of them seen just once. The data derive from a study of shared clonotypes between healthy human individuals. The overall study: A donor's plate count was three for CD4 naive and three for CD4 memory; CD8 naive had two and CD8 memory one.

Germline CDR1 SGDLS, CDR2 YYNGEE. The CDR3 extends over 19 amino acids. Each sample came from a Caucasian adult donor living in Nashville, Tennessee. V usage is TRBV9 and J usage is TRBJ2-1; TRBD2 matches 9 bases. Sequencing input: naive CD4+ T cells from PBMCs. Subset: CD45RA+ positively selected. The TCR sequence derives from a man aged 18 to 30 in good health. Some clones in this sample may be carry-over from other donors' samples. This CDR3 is CASSARGGDGGRAYNEQFF. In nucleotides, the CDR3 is TGTGCCAGCAGCGCTCGAGGAGGGGATGGCGGGAGGGCCTATAATGAGCAGTTCTTC.